Shown below are 20 T cell receptor beta chains from a single sample sequenced in a study of T cells in tuberculosis. The table came from immunoSEQ multiplex PCR; TCRdb's copy has only in-frame clones and leaves some out. The sample has 40 clones. C32 glucose monomycolate from Rhodococcus equi was loaded onto the CD1B tetramers. After thawing and overnight rest, PBMC were stained with GMM-loaded CD1B tetramer, viability dye and anti-CD3 for sorting. Tetramer-positive cells were sorted with a deliberately high gate excluding tetramer-negative cells. What was sequenced was CD1b-GMM tetramer-positive cells sorted from PBMCs. These receptors were collected from an adult woman with latent tuberculosis.

The chain carries TRBV21-1 and TRBJ2-1; the table names TRBD2, a call not compared with the DNA. TRBV21-1 is designated a pseudogene. This CDR3 contains 17 residues. In DNA, the CDR3 is TGTGCCAGCAGAGGTCCGCTAGCTCACCATTCCGACAATGAGCAGTTCTTC. It is translated as CASRGPLAHHSDNEQFF.

The chain is built from TRBV6-4 and TRBJ2-3; 8 bases are shared with TRBD2. Germline-derived CDR1 and CDR2 are MRHNA and SNTAGT. V dropped 5 bases and J dropped 0; count of bases not matched to a gene: 7. CDR3 length: 16 residues. The CDR3 is CASSPAGGSSTDTQYF. For the CDR3, the DNA is TGTGCCAGCAGTCCGGCGGGGGGCTCTAGCACAGATACGCAGTATTTT.

The rearrangement joins TRBV21-1 to TRBJ2-6; no DNA check was done on the table's D call, TRBD2. TRBV21-1 is a recognized pseudogene. The CDR3 has 17 amino acids. CDR3 nucleotide sequence: TGTGCCAGCAGCAGAGGGCTACAACAAAGTCGGGCCAACGTCCTGACTTTC. This translates into CASSRGLQQSRANVLTF.

The chain has TRBV5-4 and TRBJ1-1, with D unclear. CDR3 size: 13 residues. V dropped 9 bases and J dropped 5 bases, with 17 bases sitting between them. Germline loops: CDR1 SGHNT, CDR2 YYREEE (reference sequence). Here the CDR3 reads CATRDILGTEAFF. The CDR3 DNA sequence: TGTGCCACCCGGGATATCTTGGGAACTGAAGCTTTCTTT.

This clone occurred a few times. This chain uses TRBV21-1 with TRBJ2-6; no check of the table's D call, TRBD2, against the DNA was made. TRBV21-1 is designated a pseudogene. The CDR3 loop spans 18 amino acids. The CDR3 reads CASRKWLATTSRANVLTF. In DNA, the CDR3 is TGTGCCAGCAGGAAATGGCTAGCTACAACAAGTCGGGCCAACGTCCTGACTTTC.

The chain joins TRBV6-6 to TRBJ1-1; possibly TRBD1 for D (5 bases). The V gene lost 5 bases and the J gene lost 7 bases, with 17 bases spanning the gap. Germline assignment: CDR1 MNHNY and CDR2 SVGAGI (reference sequence). This CDR3 region has 14 residues. The CDR3 nucleotides read TGTGCCAGCAGTCCCAGAATGGGGGGGGATGAAGCTTTCTTT. Translated, it gives CASSPRMGGDEAFF.

The chain joins TRBV27 to TRBJ1-1; tentatively, D is TRBD1 (6 bases). Per the germline V gene, CDR1 is MNHEY and CDR2 is SMNVEV (reference sequence). V was trimmed by 3 bases and J by 10 bases, leaving 24 bases between them. The length of the CDR3 is 16 residues. CDR3 coding DNA: TGTGCCAGCAGTTTCTCAATCCGTGGGCAGGGGAGTGTAGCTTTCTTT. As protein: CASSFSIRGQGSVAFF.

V and J are TRBV5-1 and TRBJ1-2; the D gene is possibly TRBD1 (5 bases). The CDR3 covers 17 residues. Germline CDR1 reads SGHRS; CDR2 reads YFSETQ. V lost 4 bases to trimming and J lost 2 bases, with 21 bases between them. CDR3 region: CASSPTSPLRGNYGYTF. In nucleotides, the CDR3 is TGCGCCAGCAGCCCTACCAGCCCATTACGGGGGAACTATGGCTACACCTTC.

The CDR3 protein is CASSQPTTGEGYTF. The CDR3 coding sequence is TGCGCCAGCAGCCAACCAACGACAGGGGAAGGCTACACCTTC. The V and J genes are TRBV4-3 and TRBJ1-2, with TRBD1 matching over 8 bases. The germline CDR1 and CDR2 sequences are LGHNA and YSLEER. J was trimmed by 8 bases and V by 2 bases; bases with no gene match: 7. The CDR3 loop spans 14 amino acids.

The chain couples TRBV19 to TRBJ1-2; 9 nucleotides align to TRBD1. This CDR3 spans 14 amino acids. The trim removed 1 base at V and 4 bases at J, leaving 1 base unmatched. Looked up from germline, CDR1 is LNHDA and CDR2 is SQIVND (reference sequence). This CDR3 reads CASSIGTGVYGYTF. In DNA form, the CDR3 reads TGTGCCAGTAGTATAGGGACAGGGGTCTATGGCTACACCTTC.

The V and J genes are TRBV25-1 and TRBJ2-3, with D possibly TRBD2 on 6 matching bases. Deletions cut 3 bases from V and 6 bases from J, with 19 bases between. The length of the CDR3 is 16 residues. The V gene's germline CDR1 is MGHDK and CDR2 SYGVNS. CDR3 coding DNA: TGTGCCAGCAGTGAGGAGGGAAACTATCCTTCGGATACGCAGTATTTT. This codes for CASSEEGNYPSDTQYF.

This clone appeared a single time. The chain couples TRBV7-9 to TRBJ1-1; 11 bases are shared with TRBD1. Germline trimming cut 5 bases from V and 3 bases from J; bases unmatched to any gene: 11. The germline CDR1 and CDR2 sequences are SEHNR and FQNEAQ (reference sequence). The CDR3 consists of 17 residues. CDR3: CASSTRGQGASDTEAFF. The CDR3 nucleotides are TGTGCCAGCAGCACAAGAGGACAGGGGGCGTCTGACACTGAAGCTTTCTTT.

This clone was observed a single time. The V and J genes are TRBV9 and TRBJ1-2; D may be TRBD1 (6 bases). The V end was cut by 3 bases, the J end by 4 bases, with 10 bases between. The CDR3 loop spans 13 amino acids. The germline gives CDR1 SGDLS, CDR2 YYNGEE. The DNA of the CDR3 is TGTGCCAGCAGCGCCACAGGGAGCTATGGCTACACCTTC. Translation gives CASSATGSYGYTF.

With regard to this clone: The junction does not match germline at one end; this may be a read error. This sequence joins TRBV6-4 and TRBJ1-2, with a possible D match to TRBD1 (5 bases). This CDR3 has 17 residues. Germline CDR1 MRHNA, CDR2 SNTAGT. CDR3 in amino acids: CASSWGDPHGKTYGHTF. CDR3 nucleotide sequence: TGTGCCAGCAGTTGGGGCGACCCACACGGAAAGACCTATGGCCACACCTTC.

The V and J genes are TRBV7-9 and TRBJ2-5, with TRBD2 identical over 11 bases. The V gene's germline CDR1 is SEHNR and CDR2 FQNEAQ (reference sequence). The CDR3 is 17 amino acids. Trimming at V came to 3 bases and at J to 1 base, leaving 7 bases not matched to a gene. In DNA form, the CDR3 reads TGTGCCAGCAGCTTGGGGGAGCTAGCGGGGGGCCAAGAGACCCAGTACTTC. It is translated as CASSLGELAGGQETQYF.

CDR3 DNA sequence: TGTGCCAGCAGTCGGGACAGCTCCTACAATGAGCAGTTCTTC. This translates into CASSRDSSYNEQFF. The rearrangement uses TRBV2 and TRBJ2-1, with 7 bases fitting TRBD1. CDR1 and CDR2 (germline): SNHLY, FYNNEI. The CDR3 loop spans 14 amino acids. Unmatched junction bases numbered 1, after V lost 5 bases and J lost 0 bases.

The chain is built from TRBV21-1 and TRBJ1-5. TRBV21-1 is termed a pseudogene. This CDR3 is built from 17 residues. CDR3 nucleotide sequence: TGTGCCAGCAGGAGGGTGCTAGCTACATTGCATCATCAGCCCCAGCATTTT. Translated, it gives CASRRVLATLHHQPQHF.

CDR3 coding DNA: TGCACCAGCAGGTGGCAAAGTTTGTGCACAAGTCGGGCCAACGTCCTGACTTTC. It is translated as CTSRWQSLCTSRANVLTF. The chain has TRBV1 and TRBJ2-6; the table calls TRBD1, which could not be checked here. TRBV1 is designated a pseudogene. This CDR3 has 18 amino acids.

The chain employs TRBV30 and TRBJ1-2; no reliable D call. V was clipped by 5 bases and J by 7 bases, with 32 bases between them. The germline V gene encodes CDR1 GTSNPN and CDR2 SVGIG (reference sequence). The CDR3 length is 18 residues. The CDR3 coding sequence is TGTGCCTGGGGATCGACGAGAGCAGCGCGACTCAGTGACTCTGGCTACACCTTC. Protein sequence: CAWGSTRAARLSDSGYTF.

The gene calls are TRBV6-1 and TRBJ2-1; D perhaps matches TRBD1 (5 bases). This CDR3 region has 13 residues. Germline V CDR1 and CDR2: MNHNS, SASEGT. V shed 9 bases and J shed 11 bases, with 20 bases lying between them. CDR3 sequence: CASEVQAPEKQFF. As DNA, the CDR3 is TGTGCCAGTGAGGTACAGGCTCCCGAGAAGCAGTTCTTC.